This T cell receptor beta chain was obtained from a study of Graves' ophthalmopathy and Graves' hyperthyroidism. The study's findings and limits: Ophthalmopathy progression predictions by the model showed approximately 75% specificity and roughly 70% sensitivity.

A note on this clonotype: Its antigen remains unknown.

J lost 11 bases, V lost 0 bases, and 6 bases had no gene match. The CDR3 contains 14 residues. Germline-derived CDR1 and CDR2 are KGHDR and SFDVKD. Transcripts of RNA were the source for amplifying TCR beta CDR3 regions. RT-PCR was first run with HTBI primers, then multiplex PCR in a second round. TCRdb recomputed calls from the multiplex PCR reads with MiXCR, one row per CDR3 protein. The profile covers 350,000 to 450,000 distinct CDR3 sequences, with around 21% appearing a single time and roughly 3% taken by the ten largest. Input material: peripheral blood. This receptor was taken from a woman aged 18-35 years with stable Graves' hyperthyroidism. J is TRBJ1-1 and V is TRBV24-1; TRBD1 matches 9 bases. In nucleotides, the CDR3 is TGTGCCACCAGTGATTTGAGGATAGGACAGGGGGCTTTCTTT. It is translated as CATSDLRIGQGAFF.